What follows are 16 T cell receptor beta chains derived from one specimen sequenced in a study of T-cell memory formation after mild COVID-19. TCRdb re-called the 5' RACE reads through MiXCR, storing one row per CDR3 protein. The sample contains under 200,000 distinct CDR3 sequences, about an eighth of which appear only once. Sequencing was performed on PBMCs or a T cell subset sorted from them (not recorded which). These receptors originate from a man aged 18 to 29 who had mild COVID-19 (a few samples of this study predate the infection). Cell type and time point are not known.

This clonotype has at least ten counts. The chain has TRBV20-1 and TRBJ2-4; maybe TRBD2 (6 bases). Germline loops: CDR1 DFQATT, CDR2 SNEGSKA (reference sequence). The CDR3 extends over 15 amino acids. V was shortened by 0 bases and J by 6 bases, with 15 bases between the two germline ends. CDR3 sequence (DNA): TGCAGTGCTAGAGATCCGGAGGGAACGGGAAACATTCAGTACTTC. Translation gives CSARDPEGTGNIQYF.

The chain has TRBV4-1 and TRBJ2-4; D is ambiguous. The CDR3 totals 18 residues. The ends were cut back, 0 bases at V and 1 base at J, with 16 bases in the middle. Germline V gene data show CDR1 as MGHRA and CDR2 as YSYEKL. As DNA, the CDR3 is TGCGCCAGCAGCCAAGATGGAGAAGTTAGCCGGGCCAAAAACATTCAGTACTTC. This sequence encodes CASSQDGEVSRAKNIQYF.

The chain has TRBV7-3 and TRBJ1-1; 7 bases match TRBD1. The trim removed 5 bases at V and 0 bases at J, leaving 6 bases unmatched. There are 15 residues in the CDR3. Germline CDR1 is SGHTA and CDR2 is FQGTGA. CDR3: CASSRGGLLNTEAFF. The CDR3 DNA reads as TGTGCCAGCAGCCGAGGGGGCCTTTTGAACACTGAAGCTTTCTTT.

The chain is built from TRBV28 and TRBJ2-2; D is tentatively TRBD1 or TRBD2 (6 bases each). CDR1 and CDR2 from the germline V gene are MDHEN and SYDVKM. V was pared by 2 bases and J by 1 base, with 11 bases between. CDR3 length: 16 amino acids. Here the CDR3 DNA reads TGTGCCAGCAGTTTAGGGGGGCGGATGAACACCGGGGAGCTGTTTTTT. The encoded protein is CASSLGGRMNTGELFF.

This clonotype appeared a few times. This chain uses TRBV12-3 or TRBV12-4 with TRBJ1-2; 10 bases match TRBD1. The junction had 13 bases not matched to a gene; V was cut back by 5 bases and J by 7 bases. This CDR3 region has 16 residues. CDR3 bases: TGTGCCAGCAGTCCCCCGGGACAGGGGAATTGGGTTGGCTACACCTTC. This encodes CASSPPGQGNWVGYTF.

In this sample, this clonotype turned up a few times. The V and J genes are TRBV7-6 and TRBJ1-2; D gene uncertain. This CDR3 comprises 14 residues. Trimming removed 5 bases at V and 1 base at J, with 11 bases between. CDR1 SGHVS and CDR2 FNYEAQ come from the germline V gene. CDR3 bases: TGTGCCAGCAGCCTGGACGGGTTTAACTATGGCTACACCTTC. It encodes CASSLDGFNYGYTF.

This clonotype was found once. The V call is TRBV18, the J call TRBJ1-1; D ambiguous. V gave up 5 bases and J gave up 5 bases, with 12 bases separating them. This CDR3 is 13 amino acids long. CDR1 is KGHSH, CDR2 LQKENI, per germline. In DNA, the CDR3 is TGTGCCAGCTCAACGGGGTCGGGGACTGAAGCTTTCTTT. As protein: CASSTGSGTEAFF. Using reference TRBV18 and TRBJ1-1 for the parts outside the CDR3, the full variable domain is NAGVMQNPRHLVRRRGQEARLRCSPMKGHSHVYWYRQLPEEGLKFMVYLQKENIIDESGMPKERFSAEFPKEGPSILRIQQVVRGDSAAYFCASSTGSGTEAFFGQGTRLTVV.

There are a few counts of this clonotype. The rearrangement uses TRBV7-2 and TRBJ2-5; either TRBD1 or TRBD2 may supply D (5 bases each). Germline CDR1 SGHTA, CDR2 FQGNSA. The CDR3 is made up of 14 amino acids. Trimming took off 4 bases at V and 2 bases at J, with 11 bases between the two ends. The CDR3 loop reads CASSYQGPQETQYF. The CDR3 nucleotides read TGTGCCAGCAGCTACCAGGGACCACAAGAGACCCAGTACTTC.

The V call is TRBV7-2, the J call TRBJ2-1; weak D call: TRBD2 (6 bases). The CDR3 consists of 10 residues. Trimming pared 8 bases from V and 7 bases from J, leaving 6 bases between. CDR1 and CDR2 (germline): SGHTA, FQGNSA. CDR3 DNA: TGTGCCAGCGGGGGGAATGAGCAGTTCTTC. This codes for CASGGNEQFF.

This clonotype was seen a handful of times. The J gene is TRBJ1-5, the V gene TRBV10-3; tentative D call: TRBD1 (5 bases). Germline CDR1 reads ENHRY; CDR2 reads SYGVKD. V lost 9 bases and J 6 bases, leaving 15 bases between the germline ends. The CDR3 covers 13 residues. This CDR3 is CAMAGEVGQPQHF. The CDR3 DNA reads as TGTGCCATGGCGGGGGAGGTTGGTCAGCCCCAGCATTTT.

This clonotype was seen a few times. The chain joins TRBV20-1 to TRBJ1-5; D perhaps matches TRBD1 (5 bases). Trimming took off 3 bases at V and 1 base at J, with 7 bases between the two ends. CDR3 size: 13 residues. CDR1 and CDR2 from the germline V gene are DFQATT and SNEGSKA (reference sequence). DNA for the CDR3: TGCAGTGCTAGTGACAGCAGCAATCAGCCCCAGCATTTT. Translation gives CSASDSSNQPQHF.

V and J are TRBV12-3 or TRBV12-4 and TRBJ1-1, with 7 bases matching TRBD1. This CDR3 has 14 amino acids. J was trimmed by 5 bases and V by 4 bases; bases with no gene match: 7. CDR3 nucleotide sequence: TGTGCCAGCAGTTACAGGGGACCTCGGACTGAAGCTTTCTTT. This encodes CASSYRGPRTEAFF.

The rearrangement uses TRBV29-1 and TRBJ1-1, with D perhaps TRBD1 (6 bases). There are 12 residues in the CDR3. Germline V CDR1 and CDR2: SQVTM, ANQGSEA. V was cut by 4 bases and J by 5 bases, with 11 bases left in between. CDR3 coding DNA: TGCAGCGTTGGCGGACAGACTACTGAAGCTTTCTTT. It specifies CSVGGQTTEAFF. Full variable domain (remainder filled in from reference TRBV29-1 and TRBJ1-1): SAVISQKPSRDICQRGTSLTIQCQVDSQVTMMFWYRQQPGQSLTLIATANQGSEATYESGFVIDKFPISRPNLTFSTLTVSNMSPEDSSIYLCSVGGQTTEAFFGQGTRLTVV.

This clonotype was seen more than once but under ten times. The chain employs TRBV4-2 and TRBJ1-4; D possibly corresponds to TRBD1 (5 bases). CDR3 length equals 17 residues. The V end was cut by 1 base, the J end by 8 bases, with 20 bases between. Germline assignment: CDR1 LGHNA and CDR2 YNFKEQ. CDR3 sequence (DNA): TGTGCCAGCAGCCAAGTCGGCGGCGGCGGGGCGGTCGAAAAACTGTTTTTT. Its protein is CASSQVGGGGAVEKLFF.

CDR3 amino acids: CASSLHRGSETQYF. CDR3 nucleotides: TGTGCCAGCAGCTTACATCGGGGGTCGGAGACCCAGTACTTC. V and J are TRBV11-2 and TRBJ2-5; the D gene is possibly TRBD2 (6 bases). The V gene's germline CDR1 is SGHAT and CDR2 FQNNGV. The CDR3 is made up of 14 amino acids. V was clipped by 2 bases and J by 5 bases, with 12 bases between them.

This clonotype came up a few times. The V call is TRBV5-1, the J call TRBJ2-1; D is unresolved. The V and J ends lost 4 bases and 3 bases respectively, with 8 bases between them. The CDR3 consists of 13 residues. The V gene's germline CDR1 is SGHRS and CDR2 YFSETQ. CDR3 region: CASSTDGYNEQFF. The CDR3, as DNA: TGCGCCAGCAGCACGGACGGCTACAATGAGCAGTTCTTC.